The TCR beta chain described here comes from a study of blood T cell repertoires in COVID-19 (dated by TCRdb to 2020 to 2021). Regarding the research as a whole: Samples covering the acute and convalescent phases of COVID-19 were provided by collaborators in the United States, Italy and Spain. The material from the prospective study consisted of cDNA or gDNA derived from T cells, B-cell-depleted T cells, or PBMCs. Subjects who had been exposed to COVID-19, were actively infected with it, or had recovered from it provided the deeply sampled blood TCRbeta repertoires that made up the dataset. A freely available public database, intended as a resource for researchers studying the immune response to SARS-CoV-2, is where the repertoires were released. Samples came from the ongoing ImmuneRACE study (first 160 participants) plus 1,254 subjects from 6 global collaborators. A de-identified subject ID, COVID-19 status, age in years and sex were almost always included in the sample metadata. Where available, HLA class I and class II types were taken from metadata supplied by the sample provider and were not determined by assay-based typing.

Whole blood was collected in K2EDTA tubes by collaborating institutions according to the institutions' own protocols. Collaborator samples were shipped for TCRbeta analysis as frozen whole blood, isolated PBMCs, or DNA extracted from either sample type. A remark on this clone: Its antigen target is currently unknown. The sample holds no much larger clone one base away, and base qualities are not on file.

Sequences MDHEN (CDR1) and SYDVKM (CDR2) are obtained from the germline V gene. The CDR3 runs 13 residues from the cysteine to the phenylalanine. Just CDR3 DNA is preserved here, 39 bases in frame from base 1. Unmatched junction bases come to 4, with V trimmed by 3 bases and J by 7 bases. Broad study findings and their caveats: Clinical and demographic metadata were provided uncurated, with the amount varying by source and participant.

The immunoSEQ Assay, a bias-controlled multiplex PCR, was used to amplify TCRbeta CDR3 regions from genomic DNA. On the authors' methods: The number of nucleated cells in each sample was estimated from the amplification of reference gene primers within the assay. To quantify the absolute abundance of each unique TCRbeta CDR3 rearrangement, sequence reads were collapsed and filtered. Productive Simpson clonality was computed per sample as the square root of Simpson's diversity index over productive rearrangements. Held by TCRdb, this immuneACCESS table contains in-frame sequences only and omits some clones. Under half of the omission traces to an unresolved V gene where checked; the cause of the rest is unknown. V, J and clone size reflect that table, while D and trimming were determined from the DNA. A total of under 300,000 clones appear in this sample, around 82% of them only once. The ten largest clones capture 4.5% to 6% of the sample.

Sequencing input: peripheral blood. Rearrangement joined TRBV28 to TRBJ1-2; TRBD1 lines up with 8 middle nucleotides. The receptor was derived from a woman older than 75 with active or convalescent COVID-19. The sequenced DNA: TGTGCCAGCAGTTTCAGGGGGCGAAGTGGCTACACCTTC. It translates as CASSFRGRSGYTF.